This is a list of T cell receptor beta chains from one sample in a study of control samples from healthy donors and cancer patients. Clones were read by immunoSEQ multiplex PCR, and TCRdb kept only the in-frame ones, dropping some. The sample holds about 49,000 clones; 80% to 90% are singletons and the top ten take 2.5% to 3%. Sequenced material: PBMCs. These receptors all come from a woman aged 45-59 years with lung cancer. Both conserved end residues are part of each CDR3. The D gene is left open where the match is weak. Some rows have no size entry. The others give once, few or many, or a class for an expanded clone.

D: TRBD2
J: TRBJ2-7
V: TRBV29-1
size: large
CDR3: CSGLADNYEQYF
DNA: TGCAGCGGACTAGCGGATAACTACGAGCAGTACTTC

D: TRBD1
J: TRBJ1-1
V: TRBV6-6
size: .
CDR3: CASSSVSPDREKAFF
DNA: TGTGCCAGCAGTTCCGTCTCCCCCGACAGGGAAAAAGCTTTCTTT

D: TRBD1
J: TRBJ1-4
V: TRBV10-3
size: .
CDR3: CAISGQTGENEKLFF
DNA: TGTGCCATCAGTGGCCAGACAGGGGAAAATGAAAAACTGTTTTTT

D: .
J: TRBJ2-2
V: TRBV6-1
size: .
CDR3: CASSEFTGSGTGELFF
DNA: TGTGCCAGCAGTGAGTTTACGGGGTCGGGCACCGGGGAGCTGTTTTTT

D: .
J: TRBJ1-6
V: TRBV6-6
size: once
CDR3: CASSYLGIISPLHF
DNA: TGTGCCAGCAGTTACCTTGGCATAATTTCACCCCTCCACTTT

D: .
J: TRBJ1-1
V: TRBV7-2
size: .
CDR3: CASSLVNTANTEAFF
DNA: TGTGCCAGCAGCTTAGTCAACACAGCGAACACTGAAGCTTTCTTT

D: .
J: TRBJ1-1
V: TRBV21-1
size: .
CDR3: CAGSKERGQNTEAFF
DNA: TGTGCCGGCAGCAAGGAAAGGGGGCAGAACACTGAAGCTTTCTTT

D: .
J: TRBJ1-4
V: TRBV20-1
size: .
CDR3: CSALGSQKLFF
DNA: TGCAGTGCTCTGGGCTCTCAAAAACTGTTTTTT

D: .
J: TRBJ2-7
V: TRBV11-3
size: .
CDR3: CASSLGGGRPSSYEQYF
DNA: TGTGCCAGCAGCCTAGGGGGGGGCAGACCTAGCTCCTACGAGCAGTACTTC

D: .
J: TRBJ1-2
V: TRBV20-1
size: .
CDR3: CSASFLPVDNTYYGYTF
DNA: TGCAGTGCTAGTTTTCTTCCGGTTGACAACACATACTATGGCTACACCTTC

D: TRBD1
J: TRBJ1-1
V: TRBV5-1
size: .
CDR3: CASSPVTRGQGTEAFF
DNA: TGCGCCAGCAGCCCAGTAACCAGGGGGCAAGGCACTGAAGCTTTCTTT

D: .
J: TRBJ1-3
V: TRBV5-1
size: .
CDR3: CASSLSGDGGNTIYF
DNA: TGCGCCAGCAGCTTGTCAGGGGACGGAGGAAACACCATATATTTT

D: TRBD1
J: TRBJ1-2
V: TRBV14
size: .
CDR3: CASSPLDRSDYTF
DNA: TGTGCCAGCAGCCCCTTGGACAGGTCTGACTACACCTTC

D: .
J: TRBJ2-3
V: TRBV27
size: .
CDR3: CASSSPRGGDTQYF
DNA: TGTGCCAGCAGTTCCCCCCGGGGTGGGGATACGCAGTATTTT

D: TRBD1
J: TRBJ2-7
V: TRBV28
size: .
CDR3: CASSSGTGVSYEQYF
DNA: TGTGCCAGCAGTAGTGGGACAGGGGTCTCCTACGAGCAGTACTTC

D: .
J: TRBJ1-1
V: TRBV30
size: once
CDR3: CAWSGQVSTEAFF
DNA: TGTGCCTGGAGTGGGCAGGTGAGCACTGAAGCTTTCTTT

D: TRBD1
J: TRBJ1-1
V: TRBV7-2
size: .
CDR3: CASSFKGTGLTMNTEAFF
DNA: TGTGCCAGCAGCTTTAAGGGGACAGGGTTGACTATGAACACTGAAGCTTTCTTT

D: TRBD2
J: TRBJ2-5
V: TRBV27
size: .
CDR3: CASSFGLAGGPQETQYF
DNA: TGTGCCAGCAGTTTCGGACTAGCGGGGGGACCGCAAGAGACCCAGTACTTC

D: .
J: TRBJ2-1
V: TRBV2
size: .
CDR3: CASRRLDNEQFF
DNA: TGTGCCAGCCGAAGACTCGACAATGAGCAGTTCTTC

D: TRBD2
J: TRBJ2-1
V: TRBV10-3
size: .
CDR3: CAIRDPAGGSYNEQFF
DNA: TGTGCCATCAGAGACCCCGCGGGGGGCTCCTACAATGAGCAGTTCTTC

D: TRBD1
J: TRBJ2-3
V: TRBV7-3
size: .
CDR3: CASSLTAGGGDTQYF
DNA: TGTGCCAGCAGCTTAACGGCAGGGGGCGGCGATACGCAGTATTTT

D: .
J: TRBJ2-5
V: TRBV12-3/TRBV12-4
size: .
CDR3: CASSIQETQYF
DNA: TGTGCCAGCAGTATACAAGAGACCCAGTACTTC

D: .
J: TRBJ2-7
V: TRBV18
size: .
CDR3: CASSREGVTYEQYF
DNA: TGTGCCAGCTCACGGGAGGGGGTGACCTACGAGCAGTACTTC

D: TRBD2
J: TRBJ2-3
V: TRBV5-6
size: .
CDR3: CASSRSGGIDTQYF
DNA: TGTGCCAGCAGCCGTAGCGGGGGGATAGATACGCAGTATTTT

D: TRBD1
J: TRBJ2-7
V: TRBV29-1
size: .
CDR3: CSVADRVTYEQYF
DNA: TGCAGCGTTGCGGACAGGGTTACCTACGAGCAGTACTTC

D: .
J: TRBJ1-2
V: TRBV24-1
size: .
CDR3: CATSDSGERDYGYTF
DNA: TGTGCCACCAGTGATTCAGGGGAGAGAGACTATGGCTACACCTTC

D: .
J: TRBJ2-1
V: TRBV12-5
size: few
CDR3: CASGLASGWTQQADTNEQFF
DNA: TGTGCTAGTGGTTTGGCCTCAGGATGGACTCAACAAGCTGATACCAATGAGCAGTTCTTC

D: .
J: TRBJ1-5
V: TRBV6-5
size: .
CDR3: CASSYTTDKPQHF
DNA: TGTGCCAGCAGTTACACAACGGACAAGCCCCAGCATTTT

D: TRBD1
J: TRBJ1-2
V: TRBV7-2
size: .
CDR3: CASRFLDRGGYTF
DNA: TGTGCCAGCAGGTTTTTAGACAGGGGCGGCTACACCTTC

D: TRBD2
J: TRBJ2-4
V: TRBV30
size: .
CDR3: CAWSGGGAKNIQYF
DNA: TGTGCCTGGAGCGGCGGGGGGGCCAAAAACATTCAGTACTTC

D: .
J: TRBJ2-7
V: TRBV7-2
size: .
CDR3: CASSLAIRLEQYF
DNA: TGTGCCAGCAGCTTAGCGATCAGGCTCGAGCAGTACTTC

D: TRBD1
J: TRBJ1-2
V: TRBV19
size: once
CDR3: CASSMTGEYGYTF
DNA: TGTGCCAGTAGTATGACAGGGGAATATGGCTACACCTTC

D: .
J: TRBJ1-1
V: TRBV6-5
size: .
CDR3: CASTQGGRNEAFF
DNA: TGTGCCAGCACCCAAGGAGGGAGGAATGAAGCTTTCTTT

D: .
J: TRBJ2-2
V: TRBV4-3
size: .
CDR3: CASSLDRTNTGELFF
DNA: TGCGCCAGCAGCCTCGACAGGACGAACACCGGGGAGCTGTTTTTT

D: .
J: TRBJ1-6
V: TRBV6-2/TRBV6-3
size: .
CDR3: CASSFPTGNSPLHF
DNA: TGTGCCAGCAGCTTCCCGACAGGAAATTCACCCCTCCACTTT

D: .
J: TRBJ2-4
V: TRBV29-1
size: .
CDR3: CSVIQGGKNIQYF
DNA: TGCAGCGTTATACAGGGTGGTAAAAACATTCAGTACTTC